One TCR beta chain is described in this entry. The antigen remains undetermined. This record belongs to a study of CD4 T cells in relation to SARS-CoV-2 and coronaviruses. Across the whole study: The negative reference was HIV-1 Nef peptide pool or peptide-free culture.

Unexposed donor CD4+ T cells date from about 2011-2018, before the COVID-19 pandemic. CD4+ T cells were isolated from the cells after 10 days of culture. Unexposed-donor CD4+ T cells were probed with SARS-CoV-2 S/N and four cold-coronavirus spikes, cells permitting. Study-wide results and limits: Pre-pandemic and post-infection samples never came from the same donor.

Profiled with immunoSEQ multiplex PCR; TCRdb holds only in-frame clones, not every one. The table records around 20,000 clones, about 77% of them present only once. Germline V gene data show CDR1 as SGHDN and CDR2 as FVKESK. The CDR3 consists of 15 residues. Trimming took off 2 bases at V and 2 bases at J, with 13 bases between the two ends. Sequencing input: CD4+ T cells from PBMCs, cultured in vitro. The TCR originated in a human donor in good health. This chain links TRBV14 with TRBJ2-7; possibly TRBD1 for D (5 bases). The DNA of the CDR3 is TGTGCCAGCAGCCAAAAGCAGGGCCCGACCTACGAGCAGTACTTC. Residues: CASSQKQGPTYEQYF.